The 4 T cell receptor beta chains below were found in one sample sequenced in a study of identical twins. TCRdb reanalysed the 5' RACE reads using MiXCR and keeps one entry per CDR3 protein. This sample has approximately 600,000 distinct CDR3 sequences, with roughly 7.2% found just once. These data were also filed under a second study, of yellow fever vaccine responses in identical twins.

Sequenced material: PBMCs. The receptors originated from a woman under 30 in good health.

This clonotype was detected many times. The chain combines TRBV10-1 with TRBJ2-1, with 12 bases matching TRBD2. The CDR3 has 15 amino acids. CDR1 and CDR2 (germline): WNHNN, SYGVQD (reference sequence). Unmatched junction bases numbered 3, after V lost 2 bases and J lost 7 bases. The CDR3 nucleotides read TGCGCCAGCAGTGAGAGACTAGCGGGGGTGAATGAGCAGTTCTTC. It encodes CASSERLAGVNEQFF.

Many counts were recorded for this clonotype. The rearrangement joins TRBV18 to TRBJ1-1; 9 nucleotides agree with TRBD1. The CDR3 loop spans 14 amino acids. Germline CDR1 and CDR2: KGHSH and LQKENI. With 4 bases clipped from V and 7 bases from J, the junction kept 7 bases outside the gene matches. The CDR3 region has the DNA TGTGCCAGCTCACATAGACAGGGGGATGATGAAGCTTTCTTT. Translation gives CASSHRQGDDEAFF.

This clonotype was detected ten times or more. The V gene is TRBV12-3 or TRBV12-4, the J gene TRBJ2-1; 11 positions agree with TRBD2. This CDR3 region has 19 residues. J gave up 4 bases and V 7 bases, and 18 bases lay outside the gene matches. CDR3 in DNA: TGTGCCAGCACCGGCAGGTCTAGCGGGAGGATGAAAGCTTACAATGAGCAGTTCTTC. Translated: CASTGRSSGRMKAYNEQFF.

The V gene is TRBV24-1, the J gene TRBJ2-1; the match to TRBD2 covers 7 bases. V lost 9 bases, J lost 7 bases, and 11 bases stayed unmatched. The CDR3 has 14 residues. The germline V gene has CDR1 KGHDR and CDR2 SFDVKD. This chain's CDR3 is CATSSGGSGNEQFF. Written as DNA, the CDR3 is TGTGCCACCTCGTCGGGGGGAAGTGGGAATGAGCAGTTCTTC.